This is a list of T cell receptor beta chains from one sample in a study of spatial heterogeneity in lung cancer. TCRdb reanalysed the 5' RACE reads using MiXCR and keeps one entry per CDR3 protein. The sample lists about 21,000 distinct CDR3 sequences; roughly 4.2% were seen once. The input for sequencing was PBMCs, taken at surgery. These receptors all come from a male donor with early-stage non-small cell lung cancer. Each CDR3 is given with its conserved first and last residue. The D gene is left open where the match is weak. Not every row has a clone size; where given, it reads once, few, many or a size class.

many - TRBJ2-2 TRBV7-2 TGTGCCAGCAGCCACATGGCGGGGTTGAACACCGGGGAGCTGTTTTTT CASSHMAGLNTGELFF
many TRBD1 TRBJ2-5 TRBV11-2 TGTGCCAGCAGCCCGGGGACAGCCCAAGAGACCCAGTACTTC CASSPGTAQETQYF
many - TRBJ1-4 TRBV27 TGTGCCAGCAGTTACCCCGGACATATAACTAATGAAAAACTGTTTTTT CASSYPGHITNEKLFF
many - TRBJ2-1 TRBV18 TGTGCCAGCTCACCAAAGGGTAGCTCCGGCAATGAGCAGTTCTTC CASSPKGSSGNEQFF
many - TRBJ2-7 TRBV28 TGTGCCAGCATAACAGGAGATGGCAAAGACCTAGAATTC CASITGDGKDLEF
- - TRBJ1-1 TRBV6-2/TRBV6-3 TGTGCCAGCAGTTACTCCTCGACGGGGAACACTGAAGCTTTCTTT CASSYSSTGNTEAFF
few - TRBJ2-7 TRBV29-1 TGCAGCATCGGAGTCGAGGGGGGCGAGCAGTACTTC CSIGVEGGEQYF
many - TRBJ2-5 TRBV5-1 TGCGCCAGCAGCTCAGGAGATGTTCAAGAGACCCAGTACTTC CASSSGDVQETQYF
many TRBD2 TRBJ2-5 TRBV11-3 TGTGCCAGCAGCGACCGGACTAGTTCCGAGACCCAGTACTTC CASSDRTSSETQYF
many - TRBJ2-3 TRBV19 TGTGCCAGTAGTACTGGGACAGAAGGACTAGCCAGAGATACGCAGTATTTT CASSTGTEGLARDTQYF
many - TRBJ1-1 TRBV6-1 TGTGCCAGCGCACAGTACCGGGACACTGAAGCTTTCTTT CASAQYRDTEAFF
medium-sized TRBD2 TRBJ2-7 TRBV7-2 TGTGCCAGCAGCGCGGGACTAGCGGGAGGCGAGCAGTACTTC CASSAGLAGGEQYF
many - TRBJ1-6 TRBV9 TGTGCCAGCAGCGTAACACAGTATAATTCACCCCTCCACTTT CASSVTQYNSPLHF
few - TRBJ1-6 TRBV5-6 TGTGCCAGCAGCTCGGGACGGATTAATTCACCCCTCCACTTT CASSSGRINSPLHF
- - TRBJ2-5 TRBV20-1 TGCAGTGCCGATCGAGAGACCCAGTACTTC CSADRETQYF
many TRBD1 TRBJ1-2 TRBV11-2 TGTGCCAGCAGAAAACCGGGACAGCCAACCACCAACTATGGCTACACCTTC CASRKPGQPTTNYGYTF
- TRBD2 TRBJ2-4 TRBV20-1 TGCAGTGCTAGTGGGGGGCTAGCGGGAATTTTTAACATTCAGTACTTC CSASGGLAGIFNIQYF